These 2 T cell receptor beta chains were sequenced from one sample in a study of blood T cells in healthy people across ages. Using a J-beta primer mix together with a sample-barcoded 5' primer, a second PCR was run for roughly 6 to 11 cycles. A single record per CDR3 protein comes from TCRdb applying MiXCR to the 5' RACE reads. The data contain about 1,500,000 distinct CDR3 sequences, over 25% of them singletons. The sequenced sample was blood. The receptors come from a woman aged 25 to 39 in good health.

This clonotype was picked up many times. The chain has TRBV10-3 and TRBJ2-5; D remains unclear. CDR3 size: 13 residues. CDR1 and CDR2 from the germline V gene are ENHRY and SYGVKD. V was cut by 6 bases and J by 5 bases, with 13 bases left in between. The CDR3 DNA reads TGTGCCATCAGAGGAGCAGAGTGGGAGACCCAGTACTTC. Its translation: CAIRGAEWETQYF.

This clonotype showed up just a few times. The genes are TRBV28 and TRBJ2-3, with 9 nucleotides matching TRBD2. Trimming took 7 bases from V and 8 from J; bases not matched to a gene: 10. Germline lookup yields CDR1 MDHEN and CDR2 SYDVKM. The CDR3 has 14 amino acids. This CDR3 reads CASTVAGVSSTQYF. Written as DNA, the CDR3 is TGTGCCAGCACCGTAGCGGGGGTTTCATCTACGCAGTATTTT. Full variable domain (rest looked up from reference TRBV28 and TRBJ2-3): DVKVTQSSRYLVKRTGEKVFLECVQDMDHENMFWYRQDPGLGLRLIYFSYDVKMKEKGDIPEGYSVSREKKERFSLILESASTNQTSMYLCASTVAGVSSTQYFGPGTRLTVL.